The 28 T cell receptor beta chains below come from one sample, sequenced in a study of control samples from healthy donors and cancer patients. Profiling relied on immunoSEQ multiplex PCR, and the TCRdb table lists in-frame clones only, not all of them. Of tens of thousands of clones in the sample, less than 95% are singletons; the top ten hold 20% to 30%. The specimen was blood. The receptor source for this set is a man aged 55 to 69 in good health.

The V gene is TRBV5-6, the J gene TRBJ2-3; no clear D. The germline V gene encodes CDR1 SGHDT and CDR2 YYEEEE. CDR3 length equals 12 residues. The V end was cut by 4 bases, the J end by 6 bases, with 9 bases between. CDR3 in amino acids: CASSHTSDTQYF. DNA of the CDR3: TGTGCCAGCAGCCATACTTCTGATACGCAGTATTTT.

CDR3 DNA: TGCAGCGTTGAAGCGTTGCCCGGGGAGCTGTTTTTT. Its protein product is CSVEALPGELFF. This rearrangement joins TRBV29-1 to TRBJ2-2; no firm D call. V gave up 1 base and J gave up 6 bases, with 6 bases separating them. The CDR3 loop spans 12 amino acids. The V gene's germline CDR1 is SQVTM and CDR2 ANQGSEA.

This clone has only one observation. The rearrangement uses TRBV10-1 and TRBJ2-7; the match to TRBD1 covers 10 bases. The germline V gene has CDR1 WNHNN and CDR2 SYGVQD (reference sequence). J gave up 5 bases and V 0 bases, and 4 bases lay outside the gene matches. The CDR3 runs to 15 residues. The CDR3 sequence: CASSESRQGAHEQYF. For the CDR3, the DNA is TGCGCCAGCAGTGAGTCAAGACAGGGGGCCCACGAGCAGTACTTC.

This clone was detected once. For the CDR3, the DNA is TGTGCCAGCAGTTCCGCTACACTCAGCTCCTACGAGCAGTACTTC. This codes for CASSSATLSSYEQYF. The V call is TRBV28, the J call TRBJ2-7; D is undetermined. Germline CDR1 is MDHEN and CDR2 is SYDVKM. The CDR3 covers 15 residues. Trimming stripped 4 bases from V and 0 bases from J, with 13 bases between.

This clone came up once. The chain combines TRBV11-3 with TRBJ2-3; no clear D gene. The length of the CDR3 is 14 residues. The germline CDR1 and CDR2 sequences are SGHNT and YENEEA. The V gene lost 1 base and the J gene lost 2 bases, with 7 bases spanning the gap. For the CDR3, the DNA is TGTGCCAGCAGCTTAGGGCAGTCCACAGATACGCAGTATTTT. Encoded protein: CASSLGQSTDTQYF.

The chain uses TRBV6-5 and TRBJ2-7, with 7 bases that match TRBD2. Germline V lookup: CDR1 MNHEY, CDR2 SVGAGI. V shed 7 bases and J 4 bases; nucleotides not matched to a gene: 10. The CDR3 loop spans 14 amino acids. Here the CDR3 DNA reads TGTGCCAGCAAGAATACGGGAGGACCTTACGAGCAGTACTTC. Residues: CASKNTGGPYEQYF.

This chain connects TRBV24-1 to TRBJ1-2, with 7 positions matching TRBD1. The V gene's germline CDR1 is KGHDR and CDR2 SFDVKD. V shed 4 bases, J shed 4 bases, and the junction held 11 bases outside the gene matches. This CDR3 has 16 residues. Written as DNA, the CDR3 is TGTGCCACCAGTGACCGTACCACGGACAGGCGCTATGGCTACACCTTC. This translates into CATSDRTTDRRYGYTF.

The CDR3 DNA sequence: TGTGCCTGGAGTGTTAATCAGGGGCGGTCACCCCTCCACTTT. Its translation: CAWSVNQGRSPLHF. The genes are TRBV30 and TRBJ1-6; D may be TRBD1 (6 bases). The CDR3 is made up of 14 amino acids. Germline V lookup: CDR1 GTSNPN, CDR2 SVGIG (reference sequence). The germline V and J ends were trimmed by 0 bases and 10 bases, with 13 bases remaining between them.

V usage is TRBV30 and J usage is TRBJ2-7, with D possibly TRBD2 on 5 matching bases. The V gene lost 2 bases and the J gene lost 2 bases, with 13 bases spanning the gap. Germline V gene data show CDR1 as GTSNPN and CDR2 as SVGIG (reference sequence). The CDR3 has 14 residues. The chain's CDR3 is CAWSKGQRAYEQYF. The CDR3 DNA reads as TGTGCCTGGAGTAAAGGGCAGAGGGCCTACGAGCAGTACTTC.

The table lists this clone with a count of one. J is TRBJ2-3 and V is TRBV6-4; 12 bases fit TRBD2. The CDR3 has 15 amino acids. V shed 4 bases, J shed 5 bases, and the junction held 4 bases outside the gene matches. The germline V gene has CDR1 MRHNA and CDR2 SNTAGT. CDR3 in amino acids: CASSGTSGIRDTQYF. The CDR3 bases are TGTGCCAGCAGTGGGACTAGCGGGATAAGAGATACGCAGTATTTT.

The chain couples TRBV24-1 to TRBJ1-1; D perhaps matches TRBD1 (5 bases). Germline CDR1 reads KGHDR; CDR2 reads SFDVKD. The V end was cut by 4 bases, the J end by 4 bases, with 12 bases between. The CDR3 runs 14 residues. The CDR3 coding sequence is TGTGCCACCAGTGAGGGACCGGCGGGCACTGAAGCTTTCTTT. The encoded protein is CATSEGPAGTEAFF.

This rearrangement joins TRBV11-2 to TRBJ2-1; no clear D. Per germline, CDR1 SGHAT and CDR2 FQNNGV. Trimming left V 5 bases short and J 6 bases short, with 11 bases between. CDR3 length: 13 residues. DNA for the CDR3: TGTGCCAGCAGCGTCCTCAGGAGCAATGAGCAGTTCTTC. Translation: CASSVLRSNEQFF.

This clone was found once. The chain's CDR3 is CSVVGAGANYGYTF. The CDR3 region has the DNA TGCAGCGTTGTTGGTGCGGGGGCTAACTATGGCTACACCTTC. The J gene is TRBJ1-2, the V gene TRBV29-1; possibly TRBD1 for D (5 bases). The CDR3 consists of 14 residues. The germline V gene encodes CDR1 SQVTM and CDR2 ANQGSEA. Trimming shortened V by 4 bases and J by 0 bases, and 12 bases separated the two germline ends.

This chain uses TRBV28 with TRBJ2-3, with TRBD2 matching 13 bases. After removal of 3 bases from V and 5 bases from J, the junction contained 8 bases not matched to a gene. The germline V gene encodes CDR1 MDHEN and CDR2 SYDVKM. The CDR3 length is 17 residues. The CDR3 DNA reads TGTGCCAGCAGTTTCGGACTAGCGGGAGACGCGGGAGATACGCAGTATTTT. Translation gives CASSFGLAGDAGDTQYF.

The V and J genes are TRBV30 and TRBJ2-1; 8 bases fit TRBD1. In germline, CDR1 is GTSNPN, CDR2 SVGIG (reference sequence). CDR3 length: 14 residues. V was clipped by 4 bases and J by 3 bases; unmatched bases: 5. The DNA for the CDR3 is TGTGCCTGGATGGACAGGGTCCTCTACAATGAGCAGTTCTTC. This codes for CAWMDRVLYNEQFF.

This clone was observed a single time. The chain's CDR3 is CASSGRVGYSPLHF. The CDR3, as DNA: TGTGCCAGCAGCGGCAGGGTCGGTTATTCACCCCTCCACTTT. The rearrangement joins TRBV28 to TRBJ1-6; D may be TRBD1 (5 bases). The CDR3 length is 14 residues. V lost 6 bases to trimming and J lost 8 bases, with 14 bases between them. Per germline, CDR1 MDHEN and CDR2 SYDVKM.

V is TRBV3-1 (or the pseudogene TRBV3-2) and J is TRBJ2-7, with TRBD2 matching over 9 bases. Trimming at V came to 0 bases and at J to 4 bases, leaving 10 bases not matched to a gene. Per germline, CDR1 LGHDT and CDR2 YNNKEL (reference sequence). CDR3 length equals 17 residues. The CDR3 DNA follows: TGTGCCAGCAGCCAAGATCGGCGCGGGAGGGCCTTATACGAGCAGTACTTC. It specifies CASSQDRRGRALYEQYF.

This chain links TRBV11-2 with TRBJ2-3; D perhaps matches TRBD2 (7 bases). Germline CDR1 SGHAT, CDR2 FQNNGV. With 0 bases removed from V and 0 bases from J, the gap between germline ends came to 16 bases. The CDR3 runs to 18 residues. The DNA of the CDR3 is TGTGCCAGCAGCTTAGATATAGGGGGGGCTGGAAGCACAGATACGCAGTATTTT. It yields the protein CASSLDIGGAGSTDTQYF.

The rearrangement uses TRBV9 and TRBJ1-5; D may be TRBD1 (6 bases). The CDR3 contains 14 residues. Trimming left V 3 bases short and J 0 bases short, with 7 bases between. Germline-derived CDR1 and CDR2 are SGDLS and YYNGEE. CDR3 sequence reads: CASSAGASNQPQHF. DNA for the CDR3: TGTGCCAGCAGCGCAGGGGCTAGCAATCAGCCCCAGCATTTT.

This chain connects TRBV27 to TRBJ2-3, with D uncertain. The CDR3 has 13 amino acids. V gave up 3 bases and J gave up 2 bases, with 6 bases separating them. The germline V gene encodes CDR1 MNHEY and CDR2 SMNVEV (reference sequence). CDR3 sequence: CASSFGFTDTQYF. DNA of the CDR3: TGTGCCAGCAGTTTTGGCTTCACAGATACGCAGTATTTT.

This clone was seen once. The V call is TRBV12-3 or TRBV12-4, the J call TRBJ1-3; D is unclear. V lost 6 bases and J 0 bases, leaving 3 bases between the germline ends. CDR3 length: 12 residues. The CDR3 bases are TGTGCCAGCAGCGACTCTGGAAACACCATATATTTT. Amino acids: CASSDSGNTIYF.

The chain joins TRBV11-2 to TRBJ2-7; the match to TRBD2 covers 7 bases. CDR3 length: 14 amino acids. CDR1 and CDR2 (germline): SGHAT, FQNNGV. Trimming took 5 bases from V and 5 from J; bases not matched to a gene: 9. CDR3 residues: CASSTTGTTNEQYF. In DNA form, the CDR3 reads TGTGCCAGCAGCACAACCGGGACTACCAACGAGCAGTACTTC.

The chain recombines TRBV19 with TRBJ1-4, with D hard to call. Germline CDR1 reads LNHDA; CDR2 reads SQIVND (reference sequence). With 3 bases removed from V and 0 bases from J, the gap between germline ends came to 17 bases. The length of the CDR3 is 18 residues. The CDR3 sequence is CASSMVPAGPTTNEKLFF. Here the CDR3 DNA reads TGTGCCAGTAGTATGGTCCCAGCAGGCCCAACAACTAATGAAAAACTGTTTTTT.

This clone was recorded once. J is TRBJ2-1 and V is TRBV23-1, with D uncertain. TRBV23-1 is reported as an ORF; its role is uncertain. Trimming left V 0 bases short and J 3 bases short, with 12 bases between. The CDR3 loop spans 16 amino acids. CDR3 coding DNA: TGCGCCAGCAGTCAATCGGTACTGGGTGACTACAATGAGCAGTTCTTC. It translates to CASSQSVLGDYNEQFF.

The rearrangement uses TRBV10-2 and TRBJ2-7; 7 nucleotides agree with TRBD2. The germline V gene has CDR1 WSHSY and CDR2 SAAADI. V lost 8 bases and J lost 3; bases outside the gene matches: 7. The CDR3 covers 13 residues. The CDR3 loop reads CASQRGGLYEQYF. In DNA, the CDR3 is TGCGCCAGCCAGAGGGGAGGGCTCTACGAGCAGTACTTC.

CDR3 sequence: CASSPYGGKNTEAFF. The CDR3, as DNA: TGTGCCAGCTCACCCTACGGGGGCAAGAACACTGAAGCTTTCTTT. The rearrangement links TRBV18 to TRBJ1-1, with D perhaps TRBD1 (6 bases). Trimming took 3 bases from V and 1 from J, leaving 12 bases between them. The CDR3 has 15 residues. CDR1 is KGHSH, CDR2 LQKENI, per germline.

The chain uses TRBV7-3 and TRBJ2-7; 9 nucleotides line up with TRBD1. Trimming at V came to 4 bases and at J to 2 bases, leaving 3 bases not matched to a gene. Germline-derived CDR1 and CDR2 are SGHTA and FQGTGA. The CDR3 runs 14 residues. The CDR3 nucleotides read TGTGCCAGCAGCTGGGGACAGGGAGCCTACGAGCAGTACTTC. Amino acids: CASSWGQGAYEQYF.

This chain joins TRBV6-6 and TRBJ2-7; D unclear. This CDR3 contains 11 residues. The V gene's germline CDR1 is MNHNY and CDR2 SVGAGI (reference sequence). V was cut by 3 bases and J by 3 bases, with 3 bases left in between. Written as DNA, the CDR3 is TGTGCCAGCAGTTATAACTACGAGCAGTACTTC. Amino acids: CASSYNYEQYF.